This TCR beta chain was obtained from a study of CD8 T cells in Susac syndrome. When the RNA was reverse transcribed, random hexamers were used with an input of about 0.5 to 1 ug. TCRdb used MiXCR to reprocess the immunoSEQ multiplex PCR reads, holding one entry per CDR3 protein. The table lists tens of thousands of distinct CDR3 sequences, just over 90% of them singletons, with 0.4% to 0.55% in the top ten. The germline CDR1 and CDR2 sequences are DFQATT and SNEGSKA (reference sequence). There are 14 residues in the CDR3. V lost 0 bases and J lost 8, with 13 bases in between. This clonotype was sampled from a human donor with multiple sclerosis. The chain links TRBV20-1 to TRBJ1-4; D is unresolved. Sequenced input: CD8+ T cells from PBMCs. The DNA for the CDR3 is TGCAGTGCTAGAGATCTTGCAGGCCCCGAAAAACTGTTTTTT. Translated, it gives CSARDLAGPEKLFF.